A selection of T cell receptor beta chains follows, all from one sample in a study of shared T cell receptors in the human thymus. TCRdb keeps only in-frame clones here, not all; method: immunoSEQ multiplex PCR. The data show about 380,000 clones, more than 85% seen once. Specimen: thymocytes. The receptors originated from a human donor. Each CDR3 is given with its conserved first and last residue. Fields, in order: D gene, J gene, V gene, clone size, CDR3 protein, CDR3 DNA. D genes are given only for firm matches. Only some rows state a clone size, as once, few, many or a class for expanded clones.

d_gene: .
j_gene: TRBJ2-3
v_gene: TRBV28
abundance: .
CDR3aa: CASSPTTSTDTQYF
CDR3nt: TGTGCCAGCAGCCCTACCACCAGCACAGATACGCAGTATTTT

d_gene: .
j_gene: TRBJ1-2
v_gene: TRBV28
abundance: few
CDR3aa: CASSTISRSGGYTF
CDR3nt: TGTGCCAGCAGTACCATCTCCAGGTCGGGGGGCTACACCTTC

d_gene: .
j_gene: TRBJ2-3
v_gene: TRBV28
abundance: .
CDR3aa: CASSFHRGGVDTQYF
CDR3nt: TGTGCCAGCAGTTTTCACAGGGGAGGGGTAGATACGCAGTATTTT

d_gene: .
j_gene: TRBJ2-3
v_gene: TRBV4-1
abundance: .
CDR3aa: CASSHPAGLSTDTQYF
CDR3nt: TGCGCCAGCAGCCACCCGGCGGGTCTTAGCACAGATACGCAGTATTTT

d_gene: .
j_gene: TRBJ1-2
v_gene: TRBV4-3
abundance: .
CDR3aa: CASSQFARGTRTF
CDR3nt: .

d_gene: .
j_gene: TRBJ1-1
v_gene: TRBV2
abundance: once
CDR3aa: CASSEDWGTEAFF
CDR3nt: TGTGCCAGCAGTGAAGATTGGGGCACTGAAGCTTTCTTT

d_gene: TRBD1
j_gene: TRBJ1-1
v_gene: TRBV7-8
abundance: .
CDR3aa: CASTFRDRGETMNTEAFF
CDR3nt: TGTGCCAGCACCTTCCGGGACAGGGGGGAAACCATGAACACTGAAGCTTTCTTT

d_gene: TRBD2
j_gene: TRBJ2-3
v_gene: TRBV29-1
abundance: .
CDR3aa: CSTSGVTDTQYF
CDR3nt: TGCAGCACTAGCGGGGTCACAGATACGCAGTATTTT

d_gene: TRBD1
j_gene: TRBJ1-5
v_gene: TRBV6-6
abundance: .
CDR3aa: CASSYPKGQGDQPQHF
CDR3nt: TGTGCCAGCAGTTACCCGAAGGGACAGGGGGATCAGCCCCAGCATTTT

d_gene: .
j_gene: TRBJ2-2
v_gene: TRBV19
abundance: .
CDR3aa: CASNPLDHTGELFF
CDR3nt: TGTGCCAGTAACCCCTTAGACCACACCGGGGAGCTGTTTTTT

d_gene: TRBD2
j_gene: TRBJ2-1
v_gene: TRBV4-3
abundance: .
CDR3aa: CASSQDRASGRNEQFF
CDR3nt: TGCGCCAGCAGCCAAGATCGGGCTAGCGGGAGGAATGAGCAGTTCTTC

d_gene: .
j_gene: TRBJ1-2
v_gene: TRBV4-1
abundance: .
CDR3aa: CASSQESAPKGSYGYTF
CDR3nt: TGCGCCAGCAGCCAAGAAAGTGCACCAAAAGGTTCCTATGGCTACACCTTC

d_gene: .
j_gene: TRBJ2-2
v_gene: TRBV21-1
abundance: .
CDR3aa: CASSKTSGRNTGELFF
CDR3nt: TGTGCCAGCAGCAAAACTAGCGGGAGGAACACCGGGGAGCTGTTTTTT

d_gene: TRBD2
j_gene: TRBJ2-3
v_gene: TRBV5-4
abundance: .
CDR3aa: CASSRLAGGPTDTQYF
CDR3nt: TGTGCCAGCAGCCGCCTAGCGGGAGGGCCGACAGATACGCAGTATTTT

d_gene: .
j_gene: TRBJ2-1
v_gene: TRBV10-1
abundance: .
CDR3aa: CASRPDGKSSYNEQFF
CDR3nt: TGCGCCAGCAGACCCGACGGCAAGAGCTCCTACAATGAGCAGTTCTTC

d_gene: TRBD1
j_gene: TRBJ1-2
v_gene: TRBV29-1
abundance: .
CDR3aa: CSAAPQGAVYGYTF
CDR3nt: TGCAGCGCCGCTCCACAGGGGGCGGTCTATGGCTACACCTTC

d_gene: .
j_gene: TRBJ2-1
v_gene: TRBV11-2
abundance: .
CDR3aa: CASSFSKRRYNEQFF
CDR3nt: TGTGCCAGCAGCTTTTCGAAGAGGCGATACAATGAGCAGTTCTTC

d_gene: .
j_gene: TRBJ1-6
v_gene: TRBV30
abundance: .
CDR3aa: CAWSALGPNNSPLHF
CDR3nt: TGTGCCTGGAGTGCGCTGGGGCCCAATAATTCACCCCTCCACTTT

d_gene: .
j_gene: TRBJ2-3
v_gene: TRBV10-3
abundance: .
CDR3aa: CAISESPGAGVTDTQYF
CDR3nt: TGTGCCATCAGTGAGTCTCCGGGGGCGGGAGTGACAGATACGCAGTATTTT

d_gene: .
j_gene: TRBJ1-2
v_gene: TRBV19
abundance: .
CDR3aa: CASSIGRRAPDPRNYGYTF
CDR3nt: TGTGCCAGTAGTATAGGGCGCCGCGCACCCGACCCCCGCAACTATGGCTACACCTTC

d_gene: .
j_gene: TRBJ1-1
v_gene: TRBV28
abundance: once
CDR3aa: CAAGGREAFF
CDR3nt: TGTGCCGCCGGTGGGCGGGAAGCTTTCTTT

d_gene: TRBD1
j_gene: TRBJ2-7
v_gene: TRBV7-9
abundance: .
CDR3aa: CASSFMGQGYEQYF
CDR3nt: TGTGCCAGCAGCTTTATGGGACAGGGCTACGAGCAGTACTTC

d_gene: .
j_gene: TRBJ1-1
v_gene: TRBV11-2
abundance: .
CDR3aa: CASSLEGLIERNTEAFF
CDR3nt: TGTGCCAGCAGCTTAGAGGGGCTCATCGAGAGGAACACTGAAGCTTTCTTT

d_gene: .
j_gene: TRBJ2-5
v_gene: TRBV9
abundance: few
CDR3aa: CASSAPPSGIHQETQYF
CDR3nt: TGTGCCAGCAGCGCCCCTCCCAGCGGAATACACCAAGAGACCCAGTACTTC

d_gene: TRBD1
j_gene: TRBJ1-2
v_gene: TRBV6-1
abundance: .
CDR3aa: CASSEAPGTGPTNYGYTF
CDR3nt: TGTGCCAGCAGTGAAGCCCCAGGGACAGGGCCCACCAACTATGGCTACACCTTC

d_gene: .
j_gene: TRBJ2-7
v_gene: TRBV28
abundance: .
CDR3aa: CASSLQPGTFSSYEQYF
CDR3nt: TGTGCCAGCAGTCTCCAACCCGGGACATTTAGCTCCTACGAGCAGTACTTC

d_gene: .
j_gene: TRBJ2-5
v_gene: TRBV29-1
abundance: .
CDR3aa: CSALDGLWETQYF
CDR3nt: TGCAGCGCCCTTGACGGCCTATGGGAGACCCAGTACTTC

d_gene: .
j_gene: TRBJ2-6
v_gene: TRBV7-9
abundance: .
CDR3aa: CASSLGTGHNSGANVLTF
CDR3nt: TGTGCCAGCAGCTTAGGAACGGGACACAACTCTGGGGCCAACGTCCTGACTTTC

d_gene: TRBD1
j_gene: TRBJ2-7
v_gene: TRBV28
abundance: .
CDR3aa: CASSLRAGQGSYEQYF
CDR3nt: TGTGCCAGCAGTTTAAGAGCCGGACAGGGGTCCTACGAGCAGTACTTC

d_gene: .
j_gene: TRBJ2-6
v_gene: TRBV27
abundance: .
CDR3aa: CASSFSQGANVLTF
CDR3nt: TGTGCCAGCAGTTTTAGTCAAGGGGCCAACGTCCTGACTTTC

d_gene: .
j_gene: TRBJ2-1
v_gene: TRBV6-4
abundance: once
CDR3aa: CASSDSISGSYNEQFF
CDR3nt: TGTGCCAGCAGTGACTCTATTAGCGGCTCCTACAATGAGCAGTTCTTC

d_gene: TRBD1
j_gene: TRBJ2-1
v_gene: TRBV7-4
abundance: .
CDR3aa: CASSLTGVGQFF
CDR3nt: TGTGCCAGCAGCTTAACAGGGGTGGGGCAGTTCTTC

d_gene: .
j_gene: TRBJ1-5
v_gene: TRBV7-9
abundance: once
CDR3aa: CASSLNSNQPQHF
CDR3nt: TGTGCCAGCAGCTTGAATAGCAATCAGCCCCAGCATTTT

d_gene: .
j_gene: TRBJ2-7
v_gene: TRBV6-5
abundance: once
CDR3aa: CASRRGHYEQYF
CDR3nt: TGTGCCAGCAGGAGGGGACATTACGAGCAGTACTTC

d_gene: .
j_gene: TRBJ2-5
v_gene: TRBV28
abundance: .
CDR3aa: CASSSPPETQYF
CDR3nt: TGTGCCAGCAGTTCCCCCCCGGAGACCCAGTACTTC

d_gene: .
j_gene: TRBJ2-7
v_gene: TRBV7-6
abundance: .
CDR3aa: CASADPPSYEQYF
CDR3nt: TGTGCCAGCGCAGACCCACCATCCTACGAGCAGTACTTC

d_gene: .
j_gene: TRBJ2-7
v_gene: TRBV21-1
abundance: .
CDR3aa: CASSKPGGLTSSYEQYF
CDR3nt: TGTGCCAGCAGCAAACCCGGGGGACTAACGAGCTCCTACGAGCAGTACTTC

d_gene: .
j_gene: TRBJ2-1
v_gene: TRBV29-1
abundance: .
CDR3aa: CSVMGRLGVRDEQFF
CDR3nt: TGCAGCGTTATGGGACGGTTAGGTGTTCGCGATGAGCAGTTCTTC

d_gene: .
j_gene: TRBJ2-1
v_gene: TRBV28
abundance: .
CDR3aa: CASSPGDRFSYNEQFF
CDR3nt: TGTGCCAGCAGTCCGGGAGACCGATTCTCCTACAATGAGCAGTTCTTC

d_gene: TRBD1
j_gene: TRBJ1-1
v_gene: TRBV10-1
abundance: once
CDR3aa: CASSESGREGAPHTEAFF
CDR3nt: TGCGCCAGCAGTGAGTCAGGCCGGGAGGGGGCACCGCACACTGAAGCTTTCTTT

d_gene: .
j_gene: TRBJ2-3
v_gene: TRBV7-2
abundance: .
CDR3aa: CASSWDSLSDTQYF
CDR3nt: TGTGCCAGCAGCTGGGACTCCCTGTCAGATACGCAGTATTTT

d_gene: .
j_gene: TRBJ2-3
v_gene: TRBV5-5
abundance: once
CDR3aa: CASSLLSRGGPTDTQYF
CDR3nt: TGTGCCAGCAGCTTGTTGTCCAGGGGGGGCCCCACAGATACGCAGTATTTT

d_gene: .
j_gene: TRBJ2-1
v_gene: TRBV27
abundance: .
CDR3aa: CASSSKTVTTSYNEQFF
CDR3nt: TGTGCCAGCAGTTCAAAGACAGTGACTACCTCCTACAATGAGCAGTTCTTC

d_gene: .
j_gene: TRBJ1-1
v_gene: TRBV19
abundance: .
CDR3aa: CASSTPTENTEAFF
CDR3nt: TGTGCCAGTAGTACTCCTACAGAGAACACTGAAGCTTTCTTT

d_gene: TRBD2
j_gene: TRBJ2-1
v_gene: TRBV4-1
abundance: .
CDR3aa: CASSEITGLGSFGNEQFF
CDR3nt: TGCGCCAGCAGCGAAATAACGGGACTAGGTAGTTTTGGCAATGAGCAGTTCTTC

d_gene: TRBD1
j_gene: TRBJ2-2
v_gene: TRBV7-9
abundance: .
CDR3aa: CASSLEGTGGTGELFF
CDR3nt: TGTGCCAGCAGCTTAGAGGGCACAGGGGGTACCGGGGAGCTGTTTTTT

d_gene: TRBD1
j_gene: TRBJ2-7
v_gene: TRBV29-1
abundance: .
CDR3aa: CSVKNRGPETYEQYF
CDR3nt: TGCAGCGTAAAAAACAGGGGGCCCGAGACCTACGAGCAGTACTTC

d_gene: .
j_gene: TRBJ2-7
v_gene: TRBV30
abundance: .
CDR3aa: CASRAVLDEQYF
CDR3nt: TGTGCCTCACGGGCGGTCCTGGACGAGCAGTACTTC

d_gene: TRBD1
j_gene: TRBJ2-2
v_gene: TRBV11-2
abundance: once
CDR3aa: CASSPKQGVYGELFF
CDR3nt: TGTGCCAGCAGCCCTAAACAGGGGGTGTACGGGGAGCTGTTTTTT

d_gene: TRBD1
j_gene: TRBJ2-7
v_gene: TRBV29-1
abundance: once
CDR3aa: CSVPGTDIHEQYF
CDR3nt: TGCAGCGTTCCCGGGACAGACATCCACGAGCAGTACTTC

d_gene: .
j_gene: TRBJ2-3
v_gene: TRBV27
abundance: .
CDR3aa: CASSLRLEGDTQYF
CDR3nt: TGTGCCAGCAGTTTAAGACTAGAGGGAGATACGCAGTATTTT

d_gene: .
j_gene: TRBJ2-7
v_gene: TRBV29-1
abundance: .
CDR3aa: CSVDAGACDEQYF
CDR3nt: TGCAGCGTTGACGCGGGGGCCTGCGACGAGCAGTACTTC

d_gene: TRBD2
j_gene: TRBJ2-7
v_gene: TRBV15
abundance: .
CDR3aa: CATSRGRTSGRAYEQYF
CDR3nt: TGTGCCACCAGCAGGGGGAGGACTAGCGGGAGGGCCTACGAGCAGTACTTC

d_gene: TRBD2
j_gene: TRBJ2-2
v_gene: TRBV6-6
abundance: .
CDR3aa: CASSHGRGANTGELFF
CDR3nt: TGTGCCAGCAGTCATGGCCGGGGGGCGAACACCGGGGAGCTGTTTTTT

d_gene: TRBD1
j_gene: TRBJ1-2
v_gene: TRBV6-5
abundance: .
CDR3aa: CASSYQTGRANYGYTF
CDR3nt: TGTGCCAGCAGTTACCAGACAGGGCGGGCTAACTATGGCTACACCTTC